This is a list of T cell receptor beta chains from one sample in a study of neurological immune-mediated disorders. MiXCR, applied by TCRdb to the 5' RACE reads, yields one record per CDR3 protein. Of 46,000 or so distinct CDR3 sequences in the sample, around 4.5% were seen once. Source material: PBMCs. All receptors come from a woman aged 55 to 70 with multiple sclerosis. Each CDR3 is given with its conserved first and last residue. D genes are given only for firm matches. Clone size is shown for a subset of rows, as once, few, many or a class of expanded clone.

abundance,d_gene,j_gene,len,v_gene,CDR3aa,CDR3nt
many,.,TRBJ2-7,15,TRBV20-1,CSADPSSANSYEQYF,TGCAGTGCAGATCCCAGTAGCGCAAATTCCTACGAGCAGTACTTC
many,TRBD1,TRBJ2-7,14,TRBV20-1,CSANPGQGKDEQYF,TGCAGTGCAAACCCGGGACAGGGTAAGGACGAGCAGTACTTC
many,TRBD1,TRBJ2-2,14,TRBV6-5,CASSYVRGRGELFF,TGTGCCAGCAGTTACGTCAGGGGGCGCGGGGAGCTGTTTTTT
few,.,TRBJ2-6,13,TRBV29-1,CSVAHSGANVLTF,TGCAGCGTTGCTCACTCTGGGGCCAACGTCCTGACTTTC
.,TRBD1,TRBJ1-2,14,TRBV10-3,CAISEAGGDYGYTF,TGTGCCATCAGTGAGGCAGGGGGCGACTATGGCTACACCTTC
.,.,TRBJ2-5,16,TRBV20-1,CSARDLSGGGGETQYF,TGCAGTGCTAGAGATCTGTCGGGAGGAGGGGGAGAGACCCAGTACTTC
many,TRBD2,TRBJ2-1,14,TRBV20-1,CSARLAGRYNEQFF,TGCAGTGCTCGACTAGCGGGGAGGTACAATGAGCAGTTCTTC
many,.,TRBJ1-2,15,TRBV6-5,CASSSPDRIMGGYTF,TGTGCCAGCAGTTCCCCCGACAGAATCATGGGTGGCTACACCTTC
many,.,TRBJ1-1,13,TRBV4-2,CASSGIRDTEAFF,TGTGCCAGCAGCGGGATCAGAGACACTGAAGCTTTCTTT
many,.,TRBJ1-2,16,TRBV29-1,CSVEDAGRSVIGGYTF,TGCAGCGTTGAAGATGCAGGCAGATCGGTTATTGGTGGCTACACCTTC